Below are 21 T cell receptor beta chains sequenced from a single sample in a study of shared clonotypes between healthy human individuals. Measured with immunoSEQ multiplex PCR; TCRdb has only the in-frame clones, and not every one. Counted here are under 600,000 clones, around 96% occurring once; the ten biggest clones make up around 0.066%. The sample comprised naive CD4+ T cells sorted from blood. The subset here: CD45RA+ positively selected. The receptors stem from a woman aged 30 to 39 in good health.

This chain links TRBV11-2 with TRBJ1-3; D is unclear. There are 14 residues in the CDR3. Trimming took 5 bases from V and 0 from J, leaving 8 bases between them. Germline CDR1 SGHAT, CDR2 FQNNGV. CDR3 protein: CASSRTASGNTIYF. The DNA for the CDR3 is TGTGCCAGCAGCCGGACGGCCTCTGGAAACACCATATATTTT.

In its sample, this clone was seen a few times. CDR3 DNA sequence: TGTGCCAGCAGCTTGTTCCGGGGCGGCTACACCTTC. This translates into CASSLFRGGYTF. V usage is TRBV5-6 and J usage is TRBJ1-2; D is possibly TRBD1 (5 bases). Germline V gives CDR1 SGHDT, CDR2 YYEEEE. The CDR3 covers 12 residues. V lost 1 base, J lost 8 bases, and 9 bases lay in between. Looking up the rest from reference TRBV5-6 and TRBJ1-2 gives the full variable domain: DAGVTQSPTHLIKTRGQQVTLRCSPKSGHDTVSWYQQALGQGPQFIFQYYEEEERQRGNFPDRFSGHQFPNYSSELNVNALLLGDSALYLCASSLFRGGYTFGSGTRLTVV.

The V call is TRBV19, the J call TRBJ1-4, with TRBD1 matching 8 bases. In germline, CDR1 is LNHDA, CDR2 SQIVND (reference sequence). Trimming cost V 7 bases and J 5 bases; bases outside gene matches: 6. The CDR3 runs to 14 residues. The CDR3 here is CASTNRGGNEKLFF. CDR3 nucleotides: TGTGCCAGTACCAACAGGGGGGGAAATGAAAAACTGTTTTTT.

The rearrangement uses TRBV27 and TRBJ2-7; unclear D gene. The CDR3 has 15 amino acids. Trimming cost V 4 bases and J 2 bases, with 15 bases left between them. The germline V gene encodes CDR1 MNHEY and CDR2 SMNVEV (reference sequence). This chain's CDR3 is CASSSPSTNTYEQYF. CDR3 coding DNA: TGTGCCAGCAGTTCCCCCTCGACAAACACCTACGAGCAGTACTTC.

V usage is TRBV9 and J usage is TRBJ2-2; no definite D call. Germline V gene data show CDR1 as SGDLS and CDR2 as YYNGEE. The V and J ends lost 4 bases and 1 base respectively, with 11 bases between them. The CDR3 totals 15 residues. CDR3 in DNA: TGTGCCAGCAGCTATAGGGTAGGGAACACCGGGGAGCTGTTTTTT. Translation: CASSYRVGNTGELFF.

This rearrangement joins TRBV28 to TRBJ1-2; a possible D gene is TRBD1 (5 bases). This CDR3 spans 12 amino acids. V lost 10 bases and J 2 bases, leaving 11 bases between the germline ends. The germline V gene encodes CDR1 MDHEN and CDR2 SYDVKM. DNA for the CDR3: TGTGCCATATCGGGGCGGAACTATGGCTACACCTTC. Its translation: CAISGRNYGYTF.

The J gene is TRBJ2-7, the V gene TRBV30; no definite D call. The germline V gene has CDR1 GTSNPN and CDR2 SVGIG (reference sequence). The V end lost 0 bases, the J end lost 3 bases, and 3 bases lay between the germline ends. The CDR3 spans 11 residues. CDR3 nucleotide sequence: TGTGCCTGGAGTGTAAACTACGAGCAGTACTTC. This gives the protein CAWSVNYEQYF.

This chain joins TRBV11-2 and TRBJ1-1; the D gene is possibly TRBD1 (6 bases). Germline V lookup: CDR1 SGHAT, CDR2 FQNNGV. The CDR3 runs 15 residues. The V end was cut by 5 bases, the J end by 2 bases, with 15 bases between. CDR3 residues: CASSPRGTINTEAFF. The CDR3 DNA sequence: TGTGCCAGCAGCCCTAGGGGGACAATCAACACTGAAGCTTTCTTT.

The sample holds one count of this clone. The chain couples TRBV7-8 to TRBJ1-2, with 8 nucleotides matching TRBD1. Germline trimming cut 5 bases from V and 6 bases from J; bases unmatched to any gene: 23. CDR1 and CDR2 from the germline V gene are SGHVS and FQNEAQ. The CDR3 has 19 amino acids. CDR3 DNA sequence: TGTGCCAGCAGCATCCCGGGACAGGCCATAATTAGTGGATCGGATGGCTACACCTTC. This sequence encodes CASSIPGQAIISGSDGYTF.

The CDR3 DNA reads as TGTGCCAGCAGCGGACAGGGCTGGACCGGGGAGCTGTTTTTT. It yields the protein CASSGQGWTGELFF. The rearrangement links TRBV6-9 to TRBJ2-2; 8 bases are shared with TRBD1. Looked up from germline, CDR1 is MNHGY and CDR2 is SVAAGI. This CDR3 comprises 14 residues. V trimming: 6 bases; J trimming: 5 bases; junction bases outside the gene matches: 5.

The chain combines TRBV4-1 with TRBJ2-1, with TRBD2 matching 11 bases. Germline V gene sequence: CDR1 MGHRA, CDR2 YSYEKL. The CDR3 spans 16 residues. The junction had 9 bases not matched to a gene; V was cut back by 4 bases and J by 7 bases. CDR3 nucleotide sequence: TGCGCCAGCAGCCTTGGGGCCCTAGCGGGAGGAAATGAGCAGTTCTTC. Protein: CASSLGALAGGNEQFF.

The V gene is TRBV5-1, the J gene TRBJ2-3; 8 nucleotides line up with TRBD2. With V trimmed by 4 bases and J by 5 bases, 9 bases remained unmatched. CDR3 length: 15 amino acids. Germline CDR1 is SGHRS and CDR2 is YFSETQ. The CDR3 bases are TGCGCCAGCAGCCCAACTAGCGGTCGAGGAGATACGCAGTATTTT. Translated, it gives CASSPTSGRGDTQYF.

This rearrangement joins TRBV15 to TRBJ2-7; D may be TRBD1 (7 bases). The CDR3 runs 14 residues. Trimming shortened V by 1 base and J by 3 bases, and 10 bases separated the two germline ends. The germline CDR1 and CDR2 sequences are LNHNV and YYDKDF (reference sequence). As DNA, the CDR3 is TGTGCCACCAGCAGAGGCCAGGGGGGCTACGAGCAGTACTTC. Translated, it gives CATSRGQGGYEQYF.

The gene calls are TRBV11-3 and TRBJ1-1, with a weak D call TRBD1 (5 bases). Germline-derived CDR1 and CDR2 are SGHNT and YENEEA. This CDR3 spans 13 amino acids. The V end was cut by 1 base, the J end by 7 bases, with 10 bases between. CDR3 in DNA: TGTGCCAGCAGCTTAGGGGGGGATGGTGAAGCTTTCTTT. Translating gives CASSLGGDGEAFF.

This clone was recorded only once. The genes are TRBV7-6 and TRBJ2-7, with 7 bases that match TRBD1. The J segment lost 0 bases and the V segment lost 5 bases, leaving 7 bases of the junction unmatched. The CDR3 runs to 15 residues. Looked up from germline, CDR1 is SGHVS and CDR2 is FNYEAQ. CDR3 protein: CASSLGQSHSYEQYF. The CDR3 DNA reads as TGTGCCAGCAGCCTGGGACAGAGTCACTCCTACGAGCAGTACTTC.

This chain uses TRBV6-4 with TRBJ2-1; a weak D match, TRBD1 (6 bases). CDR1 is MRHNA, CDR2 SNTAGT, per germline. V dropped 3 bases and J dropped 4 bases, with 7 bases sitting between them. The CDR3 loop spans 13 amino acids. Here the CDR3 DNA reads TGTGCCAGCAGTGAACAGGGATACAATGAGCAGTTCTTC. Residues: CASSEQGYNEQFF.

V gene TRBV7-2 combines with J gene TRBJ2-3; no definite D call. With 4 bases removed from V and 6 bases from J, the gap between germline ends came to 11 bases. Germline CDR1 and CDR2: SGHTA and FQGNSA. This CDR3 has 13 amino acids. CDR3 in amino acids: CASSSTHGDTQYF. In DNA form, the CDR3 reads TGTGCCAGCAGCTCAACACATGGCGATACGCAGTATTTT. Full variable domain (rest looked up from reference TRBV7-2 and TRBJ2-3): GAGVSQSPSNKVTEKGKDVELRCDPISGHTALYWYRQSLGQGLEFLIYFQGNSAPDKSGLPSDRFSAERTGGSVSTLTIQRTQQEDSAVYLCASSSTHGDTQYFGPGTRLTVL.

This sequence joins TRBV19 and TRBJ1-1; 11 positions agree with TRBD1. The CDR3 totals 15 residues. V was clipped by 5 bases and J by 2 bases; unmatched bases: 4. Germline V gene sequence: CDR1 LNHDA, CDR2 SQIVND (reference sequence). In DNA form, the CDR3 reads TGTGCCAGTAGTTTATGGACAGGGGGCAACACTGAAGCTTTCTTT. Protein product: CASSLWTGGNTEAFF.

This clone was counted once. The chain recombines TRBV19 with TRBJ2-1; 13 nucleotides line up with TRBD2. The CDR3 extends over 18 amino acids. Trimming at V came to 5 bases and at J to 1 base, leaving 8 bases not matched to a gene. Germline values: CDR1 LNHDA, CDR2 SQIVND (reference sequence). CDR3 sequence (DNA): TGTGCCAGTAGTTGGGGACTAGCGGGACAAGAGTCCTACAATGAGCAGTTCTTC. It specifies CASSWGLAGQESYNEQFF.

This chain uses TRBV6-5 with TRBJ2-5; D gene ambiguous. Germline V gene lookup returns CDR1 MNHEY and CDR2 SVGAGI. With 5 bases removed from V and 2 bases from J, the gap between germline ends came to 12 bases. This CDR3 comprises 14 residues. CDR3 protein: CASSRETAQETQYF. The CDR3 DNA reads TGTGCCAGCAGTAGAGAAACAGCTCAAGAGACCCAGTACTTC.

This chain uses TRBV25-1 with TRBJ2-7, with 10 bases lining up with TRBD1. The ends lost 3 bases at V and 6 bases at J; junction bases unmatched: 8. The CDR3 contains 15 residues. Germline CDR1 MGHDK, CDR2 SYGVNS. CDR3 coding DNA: TGTGCCAGCAGTGAGATCCCGGGACAGGGGTCCGAGCAGTACTTC. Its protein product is CASSEIPGQGSEQYF.